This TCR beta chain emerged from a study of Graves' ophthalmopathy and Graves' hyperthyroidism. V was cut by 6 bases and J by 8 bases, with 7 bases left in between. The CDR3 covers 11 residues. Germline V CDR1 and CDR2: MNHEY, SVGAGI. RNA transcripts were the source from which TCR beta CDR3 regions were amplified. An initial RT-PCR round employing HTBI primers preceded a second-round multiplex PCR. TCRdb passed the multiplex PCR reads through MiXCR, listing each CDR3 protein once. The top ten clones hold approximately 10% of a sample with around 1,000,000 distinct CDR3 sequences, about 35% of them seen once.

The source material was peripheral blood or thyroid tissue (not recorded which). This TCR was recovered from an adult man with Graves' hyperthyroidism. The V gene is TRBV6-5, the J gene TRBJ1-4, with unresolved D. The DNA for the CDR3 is TGTGCCAGCAGAAGGTGGGAAAAACTGTTTTTT. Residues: CASRRWEKLFF.